The rows below give T cell receptor beta chains drawn from one sample of a study of human T cells and chemical hapten exposure. TCRdb independently ran MiXCR on the reads; one entry per CDR3 protein. In the table there are 120,000 or so distinct CDR3 sequences, over 7% of which are singletons. The sequenced sample was whole blood. All receptors come from a human donor in good health. Some clones in this sample may be carry-over from other donors' samples. Both conserved end residues are part of each CDR3. Each record gives: D gene, J gene, clone size, V gene, CDR3 protein, CDR3 DNA. The D gene is left open where the match is weak. Size is stated for part of the rows, as once, few or many counts, or as a class when the clone is expanded.

.,TRBJ1-5,many,TRBV6-2/TRBV6-3,CASQPLGNQPQHF,TGTGCCTCGCAGCCCCTAGGGAATCAGCCCCAGCATTTT
TRBD1,TRBJ1-5,many,TRBV19,CASSTEDRGRIQPQHF,TGTGCCAGTAGTACAGAGGACAGGGGTAGGATTCAGCCCCAGCATTTT
TRBD1,TRBJ1-4,few,TRBV27,CASSPRTGLGVGGEKLFF,TGTGCCAGCAGTCCACGGACAGGGTTGGGGGTTGGAGGTGAAAAACTGTTTTTT
.,TRBJ1-5,many,TRBV9,CASSVGSNQPQHF,TGTGCCAGCAGCGTAGGGAGCAATCAGCCCCAGCATTTT
.,TRBJ2-2,.,TRBV9,CASSGGNTNTEELFF,TGTGCCAGCAGCGGAGGCAACACGAACACCGAGGAGCTGTTTTTT
.,TRBJ2-2,.,TRBV29-1,CSVDTGVTGELFF,TGCAGCGTTGATACGGGGGTGACCGGGGAGCTGTTTTTT
.,TRBJ2-5,.,TRBV6-5,CASSYSMGRETQYF,TGTGCCAGCAGTTACTCGATGGGGAGGGAGACCCAGTACTTC
TRBD1,TRBJ2-7,.,TRBV29-1,CSVREDRAYEQYF,TGCAGCGTCCGAGAGGACAGGGCGTACGAGCAGTACTTC
.,TRBJ1-6,few,TRBV7-9,CASSPGRGPGNSPLHF,TGTGCCAGCAGCCCCGGACGGGGGCCGGGGAATTCACCCCTCCACTTT
.,TRBJ1-4,many,TRBV27,CASRRLGEKLFF,TGTGCCAGCAGAAGACTCGGTGAAAAACTGTTTTTT
TRBD1,TRBJ2-1,many,TRBV13,CASSLGLRTGVLYNEQFF,TGTGCCAGCAGCTTAGGGCTCCGGACAGGGGTTTTATACAATGAGCAGTTCTTC
.,TRBJ1-2,few,TRBV6-6,CASTEVRDPSSVGYTF,TGTGCCAGCACCGAAGTACGGGACCCTTCTTCAGTCGGCTACACCTTC
TRBD2,TRBJ2-1,.,TRBV12-3/TRBV12-4,CASSSLSGGARDEQFF,TGTGCCAGCAGTTCCCTAAGCGGGGGGGCCAGGGATGAGCAGTTCTTC
.,TRBJ2-2,few,TRBV24-1,CATSAGPGVDGELFF,TGTGCCACCAGTGCCGGCCCGGGGGTGGACGGGGAGCTGTTTTTT
.,TRBJ2-7,many,TRBV7-9,CASSRTESTYEQYF,TGTGCCAGCAGCAGAACAGAGAGCACCTACGAGCAGTACTTC
.,TRBJ2-1,many,TRBV7-9,CASSLVASSYNEQFF,TGTGCCAGCAGCTTAGTAGCCAGCTCCTACAATGAGCAGTTCTTC
.,TRBJ1-5,many,TRBV10-3,CAISESISGNQPQHF,TGTGCCATCAGTGAGTCGATTTCCGGGAATCAGCCCCAGCATTTT
.,TRBJ1-6,.,TRBV6-1,CASSGVLVGSPLHF,TGTGCCAGCAGCGGTGTACTCGTCGGTTCACCCCTCCACTTT
.,TRBJ2-1,few,TRBV5-1,CASSSTDNEQFF,TGCGCCAGCAGCTCGACAGACAATGAGCAGTTCTTC
.,TRBJ2-3,.,TRBV11-2,CASSPEGDTQYF,TGTGCCAGCAGCCCAGAGGGCGATACGCAGTATTTT
.,TRBJ2-1,many,TRBV14,CASSQEQWRGEQFF,TGTGCCAGCAGCCAAGAACAGTGGAGGGGTGAGCAGTTCTTC
.,TRBJ2-1,few,TRBV3-1,CASSQEGQLSSYNEQFF,TGTGCCAGCAGCCAAGAGGGGCAACTAAGCTCCTACAATGAGCAGTTCTTC
.,TRBJ2-2,many,TRBV10-1,CASRSTRDQNTGELFF,TGCGCCAGCCGAAGTACGAGAGATCAGAACACCGGGGAGCTGTTTTTT
.,TRBJ1-2,many,TRBV13,CASSLRPGRGYTF,TGTGCCAGCAGCTTAAGGCCGGGCAGAGGCTACACCTTC
.,TRBJ2-5,few,TRBV20-1,CSARVDGGETQYF,TGCAGTGCTAGAGTTGATGGGGGAGAGACCCAGTACTTC
TRBD1,TRBJ2-1,few,TRBV29-1,CSAGQGMGEQFF,TGCAGCGCGGGACAGGGGATGGGAGAACAGTTCTTC
TRBD1,TRBJ2-5,few,TRBV29-1,CSARQGLQETQYF,TGCAGCGCCAGACAGGGGTTACAAGAGACCCAGTACTTC
TRBD2,TRBJ2-1,few,TRBV12-5,CASGFIAGGIGNEQFF,TGTGCTAGTGGTTTCATAGCGGGAGGGATTGGGAATGAGCAGTTCTTC
.,TRBJ2-5,few,TRBV27,CASSLEWGVETQYF,TGTGCCAGCAGTTTAGAGTGGGGGGTAGAGACCCAGTACTTC
.,TRBJ1-1,many,TRBV29-1,CSVERQGLNTEAFF,TGCAGCGTTGAAAGGCAGGGGTTGAACACTGAAGCTTTCTTT
.,TRBJ2-6,few,TRBV3-1,CASSQGVPGANVLTF,TGTGCCAGCAGCCAAGGAGTCCCTGGGGCCAACGTCCTGACTTTC
.,TRBJ2-3,few,TRBV11-2,CASSPVDRSWATQYF,TGTGCCAGCAGCCCTGTGGACCGTAGTTGGGCTACGCAGTATTTT
.,TRBJ1-4,.,TRBV4-3,CASSQLRAGEGEKLFF,TGCGCCAGCAGCCAATTAAGGGCAGGCGAGGGGGAAAAACTGTTTTTT
TRBD1,TRBJ2-7,many,TRBV7-2,CASSSDRFSYEQYF,TGTGCCAGCAGCTCGGACAGGTTCTCCTACGAGCAGTACTTC
.,TRBJ1-1,many,TRBV29-1,CSARGQTNTEAFF,TGCAGCGCCCGAGGACAGACGAACACTGAAGCTTTCTTT
TRBD2,TRBJ2-2,many,TRBV25-1,CASSVGGLTGELFF,TGTGCCAGCAGTGTGGGAGGGTTGACCGGGGAGCTGTTTTTT
.,TRBJ2-4,.,TRBV29-1,CSVEWAVSGDPKNIQYF,TGCAGCGTTGAATGGGCTGTGTCGGGAGACCCCAAAAACATTCAGTACTTC
TRBD1,TRBJ2-1,many,TRBV12-3/TRBV12-4,CASSSRDRGHNEQFF,TGTGCCAGCAGTTCTAGGGACAGGGGGCACAATGAGCAGTTCTTC
TRBD1,TRBJ2-3,.,TRBV7-9,CASRSGTATDTQYF,TGTGCCAGCAGATCCGGGACAGCCACAGATACGCAGTATTTT
TRBD2,TRBJ2-1,.,TRBV19,CASSPTAGRPLGEQFF,TGTGCCAGTAGTCCGACGGCCGGGAGGCCCCTCGGTGAGCAGTTCTTC
.,TRBJ2-5,.,TRBV7-9,CASTPSGTVQETQYF,TGTGCCAGCACCCCGTCCGGGACGGTCCAAGAGACCCAGTACTTC
TRBD1,TRBJ2-1,many,TRBV29-1,CSVDQDRVNEQFF,TGCAGCGTTGATCAGGACAGGGTGAATGAGCAGTTCTTC
.,TRBJ1-2,few,TRBV7-9,CASSPEWKMDTF,TGTGCCAGCAGCCCGGAGTGGAAAATGGACACCTTC
TRBD1,TRBJ2-7,few,TRBV10-3,CALGTGTGVDEQYF,TGTGCCCTAGGAACCGGGACAGGGGTCGACGAGCAGTACTTC
.,TRBJ2-2,few,TRBV14,CASSQMDRNTGELFF,TGTGCCAGCAGCCAAATGGACAGGAACACCGGGGAGCTGTTTTTT
TRBD2,TRBJ2-4,few,TRBV6-1,CASSEEGGLQQYF,TGTGCCAGCAGTGAAGAGGGAGGGTTACAACAGTACTTC
TRBD2,TRBJ2-7,.,TRBV5-6,CASSLGTGTSGSYEQYF,TGTGCCAGCAGCTTGGGGACCGGGACTAGCGGATCCTACGAGCAGTACTTC
TRBD2,TRBJ2-3,.,TRBV7-2,CASSLGLAGGPWDTQYF,TGTGCCAGCAGCTTAGGCCTAGCGGGAGGGCCTTGGGATACGCAGTATTTT
.,TRBJ2-1,.,TRBV7-9,CASSSGGGRAANEQFF,TGTGCCAGCAGCTCGGGGGGCGGGAGAGCCGCCAATGAGCAGTTCTTC
TRBD1,TRBJ1-2,few,TRBV7-2,CASSLGGQGFDYGYTF,TGTGCCAGCAGCTTAGGGGGACAGGGGTTCGACTATGGCTACACCTTC
TRBD1,TRBJ2-1,.,TRBV30,CAWTQGALDEQFF,TGTGCCTGGACACAGGGGGCGTTAGATGAGCAGTTCTTC
.,TRBJ2-1,few,TRBV30,CAWGAGGNEQFF,TGTGCCTGGGGGGCAGGAGGGAATGAGCAGTTCTTC
.,TRBJ2-6,few,TRBV2,CASRDTHGANVLTF,TGTGCCAGCAGGGACACGCACGGGGCCAACGTCCTGACTTTC
TRBD1,TRBJ2-7,few,TRBV5-1,CATRDSDSYEQYF,TGCGCCACCAGGGACAGCGACTCCTACGAGCAGTACTTC
TRBD1,TRBJ2-1,few,TRBV10-3,CAISKGQKINEQFF,TGTGCCATCAGTAAGGGACAGAAAATCAATGAGCAGTTCTTC
.,TRBJ2-7,few,TRBV21-1,CASSKGSRGSYEQYF,TGTGCCAGCAGCAAAGGATCACGGGGGTCCTACGAGCAGTACTTC
TRBD1,TRBJ2-7,few,TRBV9,CASSARDRTYEQYF,TGTGCCAGCAGCGCTCGGGACAGGACCTACGAGCAGTACTTC
.,TRBJ1-3,few,TRBV7-3,CASSLTAGNTIYF,TGTGCCAGCAGCTTAACAGCGGGAAACACCATATATTTT